The T cell receptor beta chain under discussion was sequenced for a study of OX40 agonist ivuxolimab in advanced cancers. Study details: Eligibility rules accepted prior anti-PD-1, anti-PD-L1 or anti-CTLA-4 therapy, and under 45% had some. Notes on the study in general: Among the lowest levels of clonal expansion were found in partial responders at 0.1-3.0 mg/kg. Clonal expansion by week 6 occurred in CD4+ and CD8+ blood T cells (at 0.1 to 3.0 mg/kg). Among T cells, CD8+ cells averaged more expanded clones than CD4+ cells.

In regard to this clone: The antigen remains undetermined.

The CDR3 is made up of 14 amino acids. The germline gives CDR1 MNHEY, CDR2 SMNVEV (reference sequence). Trimming removed 6 bases at V and 1 base at J, with 10 bases between. Sequencing was performed with immunoSEQ multiplex PCR; in TCRdb, only in-frame clones are kept and a portion is missing. The table lists about 77,000 clones, over 75% of them singletons, with roughly 0.66% in the top ten. The chain employs TRBV27 and TRBJ1-3, with D uncertain. The sequencing used CD4+ or CD8+ T cells sorted from blood, collected in a trial of the OX40 agonist ivuxolimab. The TCR comes from an adult with an advanced solid tumor such as melanoma, head and neck, liver or kidney cancer. The CDR3: CASSRLGSGNTIYF. CDR3 nucleotides: TGTGCCAGCAGCAGGCTAGGGTCTGGAAACACCATATATTTT.